This T cell receptor beta chain was recorded in a study of siplizumab effects on memory and regulatory T cells. As for this clone: Antigen: not known.

For every sample, about 10^5 TCR templates were assayed. Data came from immunoSEQ multiplex PCR; TCRdb stores just in-frame clones and leaves some out. The sample contains more than 95,000 clones, roughly 94% of which appear only once. The study, taken as a whole, reports: Memory cells that were CD4+ and unstimulated gave rise to alloreactive sequences, which siplizumab significantly reduced. Naive T cells appeared more diverse than memory cells and seemed to be major alloresponse contributors. In roughly 75-96% of proliferating CD4+ or CD8+ clones, a naive or memory phenotype could not be assigned.

Sample: non-Treg CD4+ T cells sorted from blood. The sequence was collected from a human donor in good health.

CDR3 coding DNA: TGTGCCAGCTCCCGACCCGTGACAGCGAACACTGAAGCTTTCTTT. Translated: CASSRPVTANTEAFF. V is TRBV18 and J is TRBJ1-1; a weak D match, TRBD1 (5 bases). Germline V gene sequence: CDR1 KGHSH, CDR2 LQKENI. There are 15 residues in the CDR3. The V and J ends lost 6 bases and 1 base respectively, with 15 bases between them.